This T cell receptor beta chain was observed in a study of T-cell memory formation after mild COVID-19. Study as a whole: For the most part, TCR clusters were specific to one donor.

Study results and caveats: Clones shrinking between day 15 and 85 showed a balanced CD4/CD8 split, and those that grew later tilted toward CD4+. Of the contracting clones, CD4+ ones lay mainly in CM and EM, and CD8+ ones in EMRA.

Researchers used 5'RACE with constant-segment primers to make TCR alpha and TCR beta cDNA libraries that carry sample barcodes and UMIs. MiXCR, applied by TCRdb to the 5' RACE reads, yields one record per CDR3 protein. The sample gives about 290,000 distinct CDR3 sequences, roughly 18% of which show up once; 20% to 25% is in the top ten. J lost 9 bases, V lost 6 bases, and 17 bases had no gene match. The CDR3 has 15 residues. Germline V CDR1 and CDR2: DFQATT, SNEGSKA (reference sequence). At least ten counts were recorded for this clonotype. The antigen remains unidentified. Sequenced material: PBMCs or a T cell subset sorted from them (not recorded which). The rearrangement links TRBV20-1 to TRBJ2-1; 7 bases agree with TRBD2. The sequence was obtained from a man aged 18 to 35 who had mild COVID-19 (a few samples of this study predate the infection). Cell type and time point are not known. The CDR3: CSANRPRGVSREQFF. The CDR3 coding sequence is TGCAGTGCCAACCGACCCCGGGGGGTTAGCCGTGAGCAGTTCTTC.